This T cell receptor beta chain was sequenced during a study of blood T cell repertoires in COVID-19. The CDR3 length is 15 residues. In germline, CDR1 is SGHRS, CDR2 YFSETQ. The V end was cut by 0 bases, the J end by 1 base, with 10 bases between. Assay: immunoSEQ multiplex PCR; the TCRdb copy retains only in-frame clones and omits some. The top ten clones hold about 2.4% of a sample with 150,000 to 190,000 clones, less than 90% of them seen once. The V call is TRBV5-1, the J call TRBJ1-1; D gene ambiguous. The specimen was peripheral blood. This TCR was sampled from a woman in her 70s with acute or convalescent COVID-19. In DNA form, the CDR3 reads TGCGCCAGCAGCTTGGTTGGTCAGAAGAACACTGAAGCTTTCTTT. This gives the protein CASSLVGQKNTEAFF.